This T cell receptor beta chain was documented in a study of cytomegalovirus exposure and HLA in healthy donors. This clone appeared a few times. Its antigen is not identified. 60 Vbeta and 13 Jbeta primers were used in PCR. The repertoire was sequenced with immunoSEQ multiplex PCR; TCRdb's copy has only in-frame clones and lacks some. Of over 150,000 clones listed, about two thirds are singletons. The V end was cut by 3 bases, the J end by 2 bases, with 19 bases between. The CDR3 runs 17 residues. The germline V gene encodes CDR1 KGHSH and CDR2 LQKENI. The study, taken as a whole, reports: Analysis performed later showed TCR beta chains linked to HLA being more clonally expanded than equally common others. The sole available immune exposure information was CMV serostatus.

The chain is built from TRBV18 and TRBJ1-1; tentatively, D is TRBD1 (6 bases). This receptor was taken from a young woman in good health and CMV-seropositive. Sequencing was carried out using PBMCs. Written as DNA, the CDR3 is TGTGCCAGCTCACCTAGGTCCGGGGGGCTAAGAAACACTGAAGCTTTCTTT. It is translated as CASSPRSGGLRNTEAFF.